The sequence of this TCR beta chain was determined in a study of CD8+CD57+ T cells in acquired aplastic anemia. Whole-study context: DNA per sorted CD4+ or CD8+ sample ranged about 0.2 to 30 ug, averaging about 3 ug. General study findings and limits: Patients and controls shared 25 to 35 CD8+ CDR3 sequences, highly expressed in patients.

The V and J ends lost 5 bases and 6 bases, in that order; junction bases with no gene match: 9. There are 15 residues in the CDR3. This clonotype came up once. Its antigen remains unknown. Profiling that covered TCR beta VDJ and CDR3 relied on genomic DNA as its template. Via MiXCR, TCRdb re-called the reads, giving one row per CDR3 protein. The data contain about 190,000 distinct CDR3 sequences, around 59% of them singletons. Specimen: sorted CD4+, CD8+, or CD8+CD57+ T cells (not recorded which) from PBMCs. The chain couples TRBV12-3 or TRBV12-4 to TRBJ2-3; 9 bases are a match to TRBD1. This sequence originates from a human donor in good health, serving as a control. The CDR3 sequence is CASSDDRGATDTQYF. For the CDR3, the DNA is TGTGCCAGCAGTGATGACAGGGGGGCCACCGATACGCAGTATTTT.